A single sample is the source of the 7 T cell receptor beta chains below, sequenced in a study of cytomegalovirus exposure and HLA in healthy donors (dated by TCRdb to 2015 to 2018). The library came from the immunoSEQ multiplex PCR assay. For the multiplex PCR, a mixture combining 60 forward primers for TCR Vbeta segments and 13 reverse primers for TCR Jbeta segments was used. The table was pulled from immuneACCESS by TCRdb, which kept in-frame rearrangements only. Such tables lose some clones; where checked, under half of the loss comes from unresolved V genes, and the rest has no known cause. This sample holds roughly 120,000 clones; around 77% were observed only once. The top ten hold around 3.5% of the sample. Specimen: PBMCs. The origin of the receptors is a human donor in good health.

This rearrangement joins TRBV7-3 to TRBJ2-3; the D gene is possibly TRBD2 (6 bases). Germline CDR1 is SGHTA and CDR2 is FQGTGA. The CDR3 length is 15 residues. The V gene lost 0 bases and the J gene lost 4 bases, with 11 bases spanning the gap. The CDR3 sequence: CASSLTQGGPDTQYF. The CDR3 bases are TGTGCCAGCAGCTTAACCCAGGGAGGCCCAGATACGCAGTATTTT.

The chain combines TRBV18 with TRBJ1-2, with D unclear. CDR3 size: 13 residues. The V gene's germline CDR1 is KGHSH and CDR2 LQKENI. The V and J ends lost 2 bases and 7 bases respectively, with 11 bases between them. Here the CDR3 DNA reads TGTGCCAGCTCACCAATAATCGAGAGTGGCTACACCTTC. Protein: CASSPIIESGYTF.

This clone was detected only once. This chain connects TRBV28 to TRBJ1-3; tentative D call: TRBD1 (5 bases). Trimming shortened V by 2 bases and J by 4 bases, and 9 bases separated the two germline ends. The CDR3 contains 14 residues. The V gene's germline CDR1 is MDHEN and CDR2 SYDVKM. CDR3 in DNA: TGTGCCAGCAGTTTAGGAGGGGACGGAAACACCATATATTTT. It encodes CASSLGGDGNTIYF.

This chain uses TRBV19 with TRBJ2-5, with TRBD2 identical over 7 bases. The J call may be mistaken, given a closer DNA end match to TRBJ2-7. CDR1 is LNHDA, CDR2 SQIVND, per germline (reference sequence). The CDR3 has 16 amino acids. DNA of the CDR3: TGTGCCAGTAGTGTCCTCGGGACTAAAAGCCGCTACGAGCAGTACTTC. The encoded protein is CASSVLGTKSRYEQYF.

The rearrangement joins TRBV5-1 to TRBJ1-1; D ambiguous. This CDR3 has 14 residues. Germline CDR1 is SGHRS and CDR2 is YFSETQ. Trimming stripped 0 bases from V and 6 bases from J, with 12 bases between. CDR3 sequence reads: CASSLDAVQAEAFF. CDR3 coding DNA: TGCGCCAGCAGCTTGGACGCGGTGCAAGCTGAAGCTTTCTTT.

CDR3 in DNA: TGTGCCAGTAGTTCGGCAGGGGAGTATAACTATGGCTACACCTTC. Translated, it gives CASSSAGEYNYGYTF. The rearrangement links TRBV19 to TRBJ1-2; maybe TRBD1 (6 bases). CDR1 is LNHDA, CDR2 SQIVND, per germline (reference sequence). Deletions cut 5 bases from V and 1 base from J, with 14 bases between. The CDR3 contains 15 residues.

The chain carries TRBV6-1 and TRBJ1-5, with a possible D match to TRBD1 (6 bases). The CDR3 is 13 residues long. Germline values: CDR1 MNHNS, CDR2 SASEGT. V shed 6 bases and J shed 7 bases, with 13 bases lying between them. The CDR3 nucleotides are TGTGCCAGCAGCGTGGGACAAATCCAGCCCCAGCATTTT. Translation gives CASSVGQIQPQHF.